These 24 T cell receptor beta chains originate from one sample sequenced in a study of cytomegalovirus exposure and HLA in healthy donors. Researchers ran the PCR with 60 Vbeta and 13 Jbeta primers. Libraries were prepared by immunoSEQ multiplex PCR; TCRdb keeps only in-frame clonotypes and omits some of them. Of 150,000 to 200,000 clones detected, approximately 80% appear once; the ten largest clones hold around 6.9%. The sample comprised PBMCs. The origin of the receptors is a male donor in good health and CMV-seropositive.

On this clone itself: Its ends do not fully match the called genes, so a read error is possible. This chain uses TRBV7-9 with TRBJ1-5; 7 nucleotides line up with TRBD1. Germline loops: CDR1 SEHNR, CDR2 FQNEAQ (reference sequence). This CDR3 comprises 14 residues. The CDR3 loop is CSSSPTQGSTPQHF. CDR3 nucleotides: TGTTCCAGCAGCCCCACACAGGGGTCAACGCCCCAGCATTTT.

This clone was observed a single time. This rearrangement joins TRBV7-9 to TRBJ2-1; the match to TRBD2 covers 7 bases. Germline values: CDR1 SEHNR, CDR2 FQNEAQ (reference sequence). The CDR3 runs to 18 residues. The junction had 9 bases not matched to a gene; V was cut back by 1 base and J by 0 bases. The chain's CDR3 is CASSLVGASGGSYNEQFF. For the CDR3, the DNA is TGTGCCAGCAGCTTAGTTGGGGCTAGCGGAGGCTCCTACAATGAGCAGTTCTTC.

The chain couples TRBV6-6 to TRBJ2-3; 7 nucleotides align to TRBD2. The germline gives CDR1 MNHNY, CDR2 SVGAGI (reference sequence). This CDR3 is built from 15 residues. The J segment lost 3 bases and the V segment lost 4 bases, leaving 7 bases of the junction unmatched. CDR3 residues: CASSSLRSGTDTQYF. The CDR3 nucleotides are TGTGCCAGCAGTTCCCTCCGTAGCGGGACAGATACGCAGTATTTT.

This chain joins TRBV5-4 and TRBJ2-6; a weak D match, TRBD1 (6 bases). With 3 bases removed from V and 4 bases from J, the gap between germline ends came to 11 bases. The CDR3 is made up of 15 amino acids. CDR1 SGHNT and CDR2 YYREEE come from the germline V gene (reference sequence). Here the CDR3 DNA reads TGTGCCAGCAGCTCCGGACAGAGCGGGGCCAACGTCCTGACTTTC. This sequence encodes CASSSGQSGANVLTF.

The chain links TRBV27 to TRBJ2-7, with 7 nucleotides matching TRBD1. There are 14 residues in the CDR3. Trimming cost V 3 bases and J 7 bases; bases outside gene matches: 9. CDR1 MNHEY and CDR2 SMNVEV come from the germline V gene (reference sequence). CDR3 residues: CASSFVRGLGEQYF. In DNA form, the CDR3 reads TGTGCCAGCAGTTTCGTCAGGGGGTTAGGGGAGCAGTACTTC.

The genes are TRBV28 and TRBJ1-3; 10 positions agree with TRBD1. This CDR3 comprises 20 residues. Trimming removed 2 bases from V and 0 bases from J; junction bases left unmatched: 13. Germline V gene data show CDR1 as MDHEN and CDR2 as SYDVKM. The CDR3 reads CASSLKSVSRQGASGNTIYF. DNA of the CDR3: TGTGCCAGCAGTTTAAAGTCTGTGAGTCGACAGGGGGCCTCTGGAAACACCATATATTTT.

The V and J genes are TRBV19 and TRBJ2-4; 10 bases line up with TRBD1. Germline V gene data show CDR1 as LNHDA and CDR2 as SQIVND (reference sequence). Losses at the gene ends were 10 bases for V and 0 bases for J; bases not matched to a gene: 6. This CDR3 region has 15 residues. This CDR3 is CATRDRGLAKNIQYF. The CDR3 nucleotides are TGTGCCACCCGGGACAGGGGTTTAGCCAAAAACATTCAGTACTTC.

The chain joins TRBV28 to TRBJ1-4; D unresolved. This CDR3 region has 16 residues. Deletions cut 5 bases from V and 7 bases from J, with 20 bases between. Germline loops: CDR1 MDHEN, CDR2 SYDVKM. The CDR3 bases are TGTGCCAGCAGTCCCCCGACCCCCGGGAATACTGAAAAACTGTTTTTT. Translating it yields CASSPPTPGNTEKLFF.

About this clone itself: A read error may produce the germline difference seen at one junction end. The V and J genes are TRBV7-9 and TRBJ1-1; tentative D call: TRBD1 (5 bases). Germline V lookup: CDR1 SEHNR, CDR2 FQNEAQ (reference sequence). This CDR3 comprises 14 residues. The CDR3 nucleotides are TGTTCCAGCAGCCCGCTCGGGGGGAACACTGAAGCTTTCTTT. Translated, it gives CSSSPLGGNTEAFF.

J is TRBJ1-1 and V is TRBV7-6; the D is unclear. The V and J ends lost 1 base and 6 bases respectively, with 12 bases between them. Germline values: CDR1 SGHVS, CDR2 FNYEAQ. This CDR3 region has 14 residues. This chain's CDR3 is CASSLGQSFAEAFF. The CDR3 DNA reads TGTGCCAGCAGCTTAGGGCAGTCTTTCGCTGAAGCTTTCTTT.

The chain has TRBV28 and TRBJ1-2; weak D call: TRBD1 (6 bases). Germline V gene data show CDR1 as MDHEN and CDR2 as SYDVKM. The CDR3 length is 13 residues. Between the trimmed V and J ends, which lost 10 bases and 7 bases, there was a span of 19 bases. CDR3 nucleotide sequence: TGTGCCACTTCACTGGGCAGGGGCTCTGGCTACACCTTC. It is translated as CATSLGRGSGYTF.

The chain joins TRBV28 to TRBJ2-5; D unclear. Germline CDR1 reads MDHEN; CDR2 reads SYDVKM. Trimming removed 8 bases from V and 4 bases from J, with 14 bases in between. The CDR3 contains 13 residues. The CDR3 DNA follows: TGTGCCAGCCTTAGCCTAGTGGGAGAGACCCAGTACTTC. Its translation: CASLSLVGETQYF. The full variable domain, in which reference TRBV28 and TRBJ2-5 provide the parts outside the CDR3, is DVKVTQSSRYLVKRTGEKVFLECVQDMDHENMFWYRQDPGLGLRLIYFSYDVKMKEKGDIPEGYSVSREKKERFSLILESASTNQTSMYLCASLSLVGETQYFGPGTRLLVL.

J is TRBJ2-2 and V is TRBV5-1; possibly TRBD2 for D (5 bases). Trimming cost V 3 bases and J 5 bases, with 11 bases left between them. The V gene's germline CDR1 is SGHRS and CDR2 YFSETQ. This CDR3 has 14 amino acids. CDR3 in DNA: TGCGCCAGCAGCTCCTCGATAGCGACCGGGGAGCTGTTTTTT. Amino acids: CASSSSIATGELFF.

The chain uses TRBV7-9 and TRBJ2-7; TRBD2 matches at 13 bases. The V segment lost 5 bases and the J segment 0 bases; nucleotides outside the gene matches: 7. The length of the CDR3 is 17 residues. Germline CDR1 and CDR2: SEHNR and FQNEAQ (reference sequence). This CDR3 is CASSPPGLAGVSYEQYF. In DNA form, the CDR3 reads TGTGCCAGCAGCCCTCCCGGACTAGCGGGAGTCTCCTACGAGCAGTACTTC.

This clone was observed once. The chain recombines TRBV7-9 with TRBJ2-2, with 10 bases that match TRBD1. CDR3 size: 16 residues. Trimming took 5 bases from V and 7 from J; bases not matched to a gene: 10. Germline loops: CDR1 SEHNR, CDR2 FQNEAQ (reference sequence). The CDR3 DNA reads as TGTGCCAGCAGCCCGCCGGGACAGGGGAGCGGCGGGGAGCTGTTTTTT. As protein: CASSPPGQGSGGELFF.

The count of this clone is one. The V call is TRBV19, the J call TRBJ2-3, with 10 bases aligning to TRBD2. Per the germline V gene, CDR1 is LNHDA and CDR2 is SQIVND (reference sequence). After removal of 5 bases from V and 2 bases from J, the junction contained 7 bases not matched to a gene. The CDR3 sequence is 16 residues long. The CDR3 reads CASSVLSGRPTDTQYF. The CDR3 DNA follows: TGTGCCAGTAGTGTCCTTAGCGGGAGGCCCACAGATACGCAGTATTTT.

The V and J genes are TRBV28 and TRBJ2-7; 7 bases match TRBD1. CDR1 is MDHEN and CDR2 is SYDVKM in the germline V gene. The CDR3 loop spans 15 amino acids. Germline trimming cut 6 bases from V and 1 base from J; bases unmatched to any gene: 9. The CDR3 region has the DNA TGTGCCAGCAGGCCCACTCCGGGACAGTCCTACGAGCAGTACTTC. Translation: CASRPTPGQSYEQYF.

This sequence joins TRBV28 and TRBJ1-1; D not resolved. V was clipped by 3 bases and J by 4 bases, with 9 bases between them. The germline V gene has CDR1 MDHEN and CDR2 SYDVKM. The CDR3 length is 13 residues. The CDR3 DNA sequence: TGTGCCAGCAGTTTGGCCAGGATCACTGAAGCTTTCTTT. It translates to CASSLARITEAFF.

The CDR3 reads CASIEGAGGNTIYF. The CDR3 bases are TGTGCCAGCATAGAGGGGGCGGGAGGAAACACCATATATTTT. V usage is TRBV6-5 and J usage is TRBJ1-3, with 7 nucleotides matching TRBD1. The CDR3 consists of 14 residues. Germline V gives CDR1 MNHEY, CDR2 SVGAGI. Losses at the gene ends were 7 bases for V and 4 bases for J; bases not matched to a gene: 7.

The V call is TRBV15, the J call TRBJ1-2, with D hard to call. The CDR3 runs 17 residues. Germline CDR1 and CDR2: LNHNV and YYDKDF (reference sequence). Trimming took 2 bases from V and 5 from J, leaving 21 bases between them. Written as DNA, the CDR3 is TGTGCCACCAGCAGATCTCTAGGTGAAATTGGAAGATATGGCTACACCTTC. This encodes CATSRSLGEIGRYGYTF.

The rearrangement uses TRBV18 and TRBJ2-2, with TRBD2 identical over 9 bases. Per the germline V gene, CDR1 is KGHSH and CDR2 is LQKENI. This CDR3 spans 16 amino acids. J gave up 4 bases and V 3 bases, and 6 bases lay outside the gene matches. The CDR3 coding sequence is TGTGCCAGCTCACCTAAGGCGGGAGGGCCCACCGGGGAGCTGTTTTTT. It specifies CASSPKAGGPTGELFF.

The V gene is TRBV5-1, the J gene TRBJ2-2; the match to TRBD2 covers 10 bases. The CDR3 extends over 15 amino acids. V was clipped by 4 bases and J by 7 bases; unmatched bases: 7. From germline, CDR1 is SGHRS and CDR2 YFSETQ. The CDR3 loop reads CASSPGLARDGELFF. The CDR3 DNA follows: TGCGCCAGCAGCCCGGGACTAGCGAGAGACGGGGAGCTGTTTTTT.

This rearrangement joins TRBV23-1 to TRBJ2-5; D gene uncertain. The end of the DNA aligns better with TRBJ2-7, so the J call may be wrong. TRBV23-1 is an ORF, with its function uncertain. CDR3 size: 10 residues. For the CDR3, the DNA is TGCGCCAGCAGTCAGGGCGAGCAGTACTTC. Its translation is CASSQGEQYF.

This CDR3 reads CASTRRTEGASPLHF. The DNA for the CDR3 is TGTGCCAGTACCAGACGGACAGAAGGCGCCTCACCCCTCCACTTT. The J gene is TRBJ1-6, the V gene TRBV19; D may be TRBD1 (6 bases). Per the germline V gene, CDR1 is LNHDA and CDR2 is SQIVND (reference sequence). Deletions cut 7 bases from V and 10 bases from J, with 20 bases between. The CDR3 has 15 amino acids.